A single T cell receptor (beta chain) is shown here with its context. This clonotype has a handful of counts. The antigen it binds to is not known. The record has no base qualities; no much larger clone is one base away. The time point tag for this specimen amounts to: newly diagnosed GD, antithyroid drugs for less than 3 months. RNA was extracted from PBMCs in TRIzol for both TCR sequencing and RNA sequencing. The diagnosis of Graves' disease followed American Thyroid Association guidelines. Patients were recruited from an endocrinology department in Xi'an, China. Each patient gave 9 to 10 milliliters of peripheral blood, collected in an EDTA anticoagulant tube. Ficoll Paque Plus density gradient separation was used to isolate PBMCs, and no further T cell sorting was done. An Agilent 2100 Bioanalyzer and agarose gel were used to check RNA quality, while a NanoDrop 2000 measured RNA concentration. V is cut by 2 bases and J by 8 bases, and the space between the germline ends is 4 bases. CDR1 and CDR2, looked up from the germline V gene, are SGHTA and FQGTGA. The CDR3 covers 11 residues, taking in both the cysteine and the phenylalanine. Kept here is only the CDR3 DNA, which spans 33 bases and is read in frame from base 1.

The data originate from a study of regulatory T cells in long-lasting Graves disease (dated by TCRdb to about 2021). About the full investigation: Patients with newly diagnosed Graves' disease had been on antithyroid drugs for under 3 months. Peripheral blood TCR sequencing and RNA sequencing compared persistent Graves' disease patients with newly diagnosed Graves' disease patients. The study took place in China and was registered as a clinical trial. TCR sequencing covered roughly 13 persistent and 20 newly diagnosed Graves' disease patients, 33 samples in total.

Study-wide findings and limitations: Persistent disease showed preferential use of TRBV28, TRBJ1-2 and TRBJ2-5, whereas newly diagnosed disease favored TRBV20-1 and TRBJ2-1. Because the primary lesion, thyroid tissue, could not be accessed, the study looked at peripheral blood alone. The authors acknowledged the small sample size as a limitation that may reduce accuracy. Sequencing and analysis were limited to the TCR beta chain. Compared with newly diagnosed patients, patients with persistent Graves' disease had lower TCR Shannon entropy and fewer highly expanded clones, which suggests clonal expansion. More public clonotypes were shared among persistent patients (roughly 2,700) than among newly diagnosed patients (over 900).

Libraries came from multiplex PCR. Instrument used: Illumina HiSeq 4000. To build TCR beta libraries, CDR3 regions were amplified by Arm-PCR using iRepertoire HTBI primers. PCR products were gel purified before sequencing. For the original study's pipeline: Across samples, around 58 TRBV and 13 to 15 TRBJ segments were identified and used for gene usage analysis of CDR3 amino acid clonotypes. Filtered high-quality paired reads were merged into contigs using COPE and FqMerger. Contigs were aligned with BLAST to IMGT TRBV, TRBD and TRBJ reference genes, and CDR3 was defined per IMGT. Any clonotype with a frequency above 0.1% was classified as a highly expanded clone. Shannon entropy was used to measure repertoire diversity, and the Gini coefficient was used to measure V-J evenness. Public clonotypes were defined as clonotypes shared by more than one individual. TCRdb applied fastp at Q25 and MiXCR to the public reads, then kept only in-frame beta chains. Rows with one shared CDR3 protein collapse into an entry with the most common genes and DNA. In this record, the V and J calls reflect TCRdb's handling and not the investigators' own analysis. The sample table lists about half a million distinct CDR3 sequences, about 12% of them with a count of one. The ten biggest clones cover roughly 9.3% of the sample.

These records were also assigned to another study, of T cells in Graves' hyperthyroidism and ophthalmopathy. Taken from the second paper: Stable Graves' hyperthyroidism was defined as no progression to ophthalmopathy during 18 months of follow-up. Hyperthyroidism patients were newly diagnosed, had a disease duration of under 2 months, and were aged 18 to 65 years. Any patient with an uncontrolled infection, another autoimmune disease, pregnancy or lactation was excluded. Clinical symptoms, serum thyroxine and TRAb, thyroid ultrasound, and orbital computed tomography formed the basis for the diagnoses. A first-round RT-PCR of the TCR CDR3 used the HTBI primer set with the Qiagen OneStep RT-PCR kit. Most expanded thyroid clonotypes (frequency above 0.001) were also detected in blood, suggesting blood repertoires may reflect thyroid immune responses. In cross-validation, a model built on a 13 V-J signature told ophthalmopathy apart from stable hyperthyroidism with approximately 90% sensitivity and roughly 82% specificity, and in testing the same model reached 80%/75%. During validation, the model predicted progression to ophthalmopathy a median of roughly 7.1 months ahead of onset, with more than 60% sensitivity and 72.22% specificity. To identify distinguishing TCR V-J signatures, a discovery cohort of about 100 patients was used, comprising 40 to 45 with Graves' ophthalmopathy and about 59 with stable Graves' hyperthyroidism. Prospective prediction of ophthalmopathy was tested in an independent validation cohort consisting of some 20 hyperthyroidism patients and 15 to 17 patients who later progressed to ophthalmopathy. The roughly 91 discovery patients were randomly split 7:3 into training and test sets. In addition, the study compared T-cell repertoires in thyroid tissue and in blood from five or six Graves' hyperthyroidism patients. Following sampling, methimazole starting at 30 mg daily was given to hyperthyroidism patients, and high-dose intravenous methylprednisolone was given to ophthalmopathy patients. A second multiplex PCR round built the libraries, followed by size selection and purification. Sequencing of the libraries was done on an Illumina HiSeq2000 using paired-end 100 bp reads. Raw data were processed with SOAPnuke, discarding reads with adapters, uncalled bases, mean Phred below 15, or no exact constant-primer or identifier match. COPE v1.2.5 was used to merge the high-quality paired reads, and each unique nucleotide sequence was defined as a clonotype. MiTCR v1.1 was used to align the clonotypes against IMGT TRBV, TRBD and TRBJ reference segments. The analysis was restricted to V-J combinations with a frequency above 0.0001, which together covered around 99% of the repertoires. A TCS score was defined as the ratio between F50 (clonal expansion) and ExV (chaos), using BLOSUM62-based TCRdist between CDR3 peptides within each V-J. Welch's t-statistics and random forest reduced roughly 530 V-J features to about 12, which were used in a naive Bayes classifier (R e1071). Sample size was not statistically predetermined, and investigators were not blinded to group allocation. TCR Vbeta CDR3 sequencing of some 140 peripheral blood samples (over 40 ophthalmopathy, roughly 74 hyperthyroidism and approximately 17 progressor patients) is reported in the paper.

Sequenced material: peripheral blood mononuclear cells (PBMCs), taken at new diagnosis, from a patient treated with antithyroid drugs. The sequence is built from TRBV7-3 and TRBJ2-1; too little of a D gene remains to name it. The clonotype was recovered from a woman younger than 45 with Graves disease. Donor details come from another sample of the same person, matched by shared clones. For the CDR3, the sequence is CASSLADEQFF. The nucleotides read TGTGCCAGCAGCTTAGCGGATGAGCAGTTCTTC.